This entry lists 27 T cell receptor beta chains sequenced from one sample in a study of cytomegalovirus exposure and HLA in healthy donors. The primer mix had 60 Vbeta and 13 Jbeta primers. Using immunoSEQ multiplex PCR, the repertoire was profiled, and TCRdb retains in-frame clones only, with some absent. The profile shows 95,000 to 110,000 clones, about 75% of them singletons. Source material: PBMCs. Receptors were obtained from a man between 60 and 70 years old in good health and CMV-seropositive.

Written as DNA, the CDR3 is TGTGCCAGCAGGTTGGGACAGGGAGGGTACGAGCAGTACTTC. Encoded protein: CASRLGQGGYEQYF. The genes are TRBV7-2 and TRBJ2-7; TRBD1 matches 9 bases. This CDR3 contains 14 residues. Germline V gene lookup returns CDR1 SGHTA and CDR2 FQGNSA. The trim removed 6 bases at V and 4 bases at J, leaving 7 bases unmatched.

The CDR3 DNA reads as TGTGCCAGCAGCAGCGGGGGGGCGGCCAAAAACATTCAGTACTTC. Amino acids: CASSSGGAAKNIQYF. The chain is built from TRBV5-6 and TRBJ2-4; TRBD2 agrees at 10 bases. This CDR3 has 15 residues. Germline CDR1 is SGHDT and CDR2 is YYEEEE. Trimming at V came to 4 bases and at J to 1 base, leaving 2 bases not matched to a gene.

This clone turned up a few times. V usage is TRBV19 and J usage is TRBJ1-1; a possible D gene is TRBD1 (6 bases). Trimming removed 7 bases from V and 1 base from J, with 16 bases in between. Germline CDR1 and CDR2: LNHDA and SQIVND (reference sequence). This CDR3 has 15 residues. The CDR3 sequence: CASNPRGGRNTEAFF. The CDR3 DNA is TGTGCCAGTAACCCCCGAGGGGGACGGAACACTGAAGCTTTCTTT. The whole variable domain, filled in from reference TRBV19 and TRBJ1-1, reads DGGITQSPKYLFRKEGQNVTLSCEQNLNHDAMYWYRQDPGQGLRLIYYSQIVNDFQKGDIAEGYSVSREKKESFPLTVTSAQKNPTAFYLCASNPRGGRNTEAFFGQGTRLTVV.

This clone was found once. The chain is built from TRBV27 and TRBJ1-2; tentatively, D is TRBD1 (5 bases). The CDR3 is made up of 14 amino acids. V was pared by 1 base and J by 8 bases, with 14 bases between. CDR1 and CDR2 (germline): MNHEY, SMNVEV (reference sequence). The CDR3 bases are TGTGCCAGCAGTTTATTTGGGGCTGGGGAAGGCTACACCTTC. It encodes CASSLFGAGEGYTF.

The chain has TRBV27 and TRBJ1-2; D remains unclear. The CDR3 length is 11 residues. Looked up from germline, CDR1 is MNHEY and CDR2 is SMNVEV (reference sequence). V lost 8 bases to trimming and J lost 3 bases, with 7 bases between them. The CDR3 sequence: CASWPHYGYTF. The CDR3 DNA reads TGTGCCAGCTGGCCGCACTATGGCTACACCTTC.

V is TRBV2 and J is TRBJ2-5, with 8 bases that match TRBD2. The CDR3 spans 15 residues. Trimming removed 7 bases from V and 2 bases from J; junction bases left unmatched: 9. Germline CDR1 reads SNHLY; CDR2 reads FYNNEI. CDR3 nucleotides: TGTGCCAGCAAGGGGCGACTAGCGCCTCAAGAGACCCAGTACTTC. Its protein is CASKGRLAPQETQYF.

The genes are TRBV6-5 and TRBJ2-2; D not resolved. Looked up from germline, CDR1 is MNHEY and CDR2 is SVGAGI. The CDR3 has 13 amino acids. V lost 2 bases to trimming and J lost 4 bases, with 5 bases between them. The CDR3 reads CASSYEVTGELFF. Here the CDR3 DNA reads TGTGCCAGCAGTTACGAGGTCACCGGGGAGCTGTTTTTT.

The chain carries TRBV28 and TRBJ1-4; a possible D gene is TRBD1 (5 bases). The V gene's germline CDR1 is MDHEN and CDR2 SYDVKM. V was cut by 4 bases and J by 5 bases, with 14 bases left in between. The CDR3 runs 15 residues. The CDR3 DNA is TGTGCCAGCAGTTCGCTGACAGTTTCCAATGAAAAACTGTTTTTT. Translation gives CASSSLTVSNEKLFF.

The rearrangement joins TRBV7-8 to TRBJ1-3; 9 nucleotides align to TRBD1. V shed 5 bases and J 4 bases; nucleotides not matched to a gene: 9. The CDR3 spans 16 residues. CDR1 and CDR2 (germline): SGHVS, FQNEAQ. The CDR3: CASSTGTGTAGNTIYF. The CDR3 bases are TGTGCCAGCAGCACCGGGACAGGGACCGCAGGAAACACCATATATTTT.

A note on this clone: A read error may account for a junction end that differs from germline. J is TRBJ1-2 and V is TRBV5-4; the D gene is possibly TRBD1 (6 bases). CDR1 SGHNT and CDR2 YYREEE come from the germline V gene (reference sequence). The CDR3 is 15 amino acids. The CDR3 region has the DNA TGTGCCAGCAGCTTGGGGGGGGGACACAGCTATGGCCACACCTTC. This encodes CASSLGGGHSYGHTF.

This CDR3 reads CASSLGIGVSTQYF. CDR3 sequence (DNA): TGTGCCAGCAGCTTAGGGATAGGGGTCTCTACCCAGTACTTC. J is TRBJ2-5 and V is TRBV7-2, with D possibly TRBD1 on 5 matching bases. The length of the CDR3 is 14 residues. Per the germline V gene, CDR1 is SGHTA and CDR2 is FQGNSA. V lost 1 base and J 8 bases, leaving 14 bases between the germline ends. Drawing the rest from reference TRBV7-2 and TRBJ2-5, the complete variable domain is GAGVSQSPSNKVTEKGKDVELRCDPISGHTALYWYRQSLGQGLEFLIYFQGNSAPDKSGLPSDRFSAERTGGSVSTLTIQRTQQEDSAVYLCASSLGIGVSTQYFGPGTRLLVL.

The V and J genes are TRBV6-1 and TRBJ1-1; D is ambiguous. The CDR3 loop spans 14 amino acids. V lost 2 bases to trimming and J lost 3 bases, with 10 bases between them. Per germline, CDR1 MNHNS and CDR2 SASEGT. The CDR3 loop reads CASSEREDYTEAFF. CDR3 coding DNA: TGTGCCAGCAGTGAACGGGAGGATTACACTGAAGCTTTCTTT.

This clone was observed a handful of times. The chain employs TRBV18 and TRBJ1-1, with 12 bases aligning to TRBD1. The CDR3 totals 18 residues. V dropped 3 bases and J dropped 1; count of bases not matched to a gene: 9. Looked up from germline, CDR1 is KGHSH and CDR2 is LQKENI. The CDR3 sequence: CASSPNELGQGANTEAFF. CDR3 DNA sequence: TGTGCCAGCTCACCTAACGAATTGGGACAGGGGGCGAACACTGAAGCTTTCTTT.

In its sample, this clone was seen once. The J gene is TRBJ2-3, the V gene TRBV7-9, with a weak D call TRBD2 (6 bases). The germline V gene encodes CDR1 SEHNR and CDR2 FQNEAQ (reference sequence). The CDR3 runs to 15 residues. V shed 3 bases and J shed 0 bases, with 10 bases lying between them. CDR3 nucleotide sequence: TGTGCCAGCAGCTTGGAGGGGAAGAGCACAGATACGCAGTATTTT. It codes for CASSLEGKSTDTQYF.

The CDR3 is CASSPGDSNQPQHF. Written as DNA, the CDR3 is TGTGCCAGCTCACCCGGGGATAGCAATCAGCCCCAGCATTTT. The rearrangement links TRBV18 to TRBJ1-5; D unresolved. V lost 3 bases to trimming and J lost 0 bases, with 6 bases between them. Germline V gives CDR1 KGHSH, CDR2 LQKENI. The CDR3 extends over 14 amino acids.

V gene TRBV11-2 combines with J gene TRBJ2-7; weak D call: TRBD1 (5 bases). Germline V gene data show CDR1 as SGHAT and CDR2 as FQNNGV. The germline V and J ends were trimmed by 0 bases and 1 base, with 13 bases remaining between them. This CDR3 contains 16 residues. CDR3 DNA: TGTGCCAGCAGCTTAGATGGCAGGGTCGGGTCCTACGAGCAGTACTTC. Encoded protein: CASSLDGRVGSYEQYF.

J is TRBJ2-7 and V is TRBV27; 9 bases line up with TRBD1. This CDR3 region has 16 residues. V lost 5 bases and J lost 2; bases outside the gene matches: 10. Per the germline V gene, CDR1 is MNHEY and CDR2 is SMNVEV (reference sequence). In DNA, the CDR3 is TGTGCCAGCAGTCGAACAGGGGGCCGTTCGACCTACGAGCAGTACTTC. This codes for CASSRTGGRSTYEQYF.

The chain couples TRBV4-2 to TRBJ2-5; D is undetermined. Germline V gene data show CDR1 as LGHNA and CDR2 as YNFKEQ. There are 14 residues in the CDR3. Between the trimmed V and J ends, which lost 0 bases and 4 bases, there was a span of 9 bases. The CDR3 DNA reads TGTGCCAGCAGCCAAGATCGGTCTTCAGAGACCCAGTACTTC. It translates to CASSQDRSSETQYF.

The gene calls are TRBV4-1 and TRBJ2-5; 10 bases are a match to TRBD1. There are 14 residues in the CDR3. V lost 3 bases to trimming and J lost 11 bases; unmatched junction nucleotides: 9. Per the germline V gene, CDR1 is MGHRA and CDR2 is YSYEKL. As DNA, the CDR3 is TGCGCCAGCAGCCAGGCGGGACAGGGGAGGGAGCAGTACTTC. Translated: CASSQAGQGREQYF.

This rearrangement joins TRBV6-5 to TRBJ1-6; 7 positions agree with TRBD1. The CDR3 has 13 amino acids. From germline, CDR1 is MNHEY and CDR2 SVGAGI. Unmatched junction bases numbered 5, after V lost 11 bases and J lost 4 bases. This CDR3 is CAERQGYNSPLHF. CDR3 bases: TGTGCCGAACGACAGGGTTATAATTCACCCCTCCACTTT.

The chain couples TRBV5-1 to TRBJ2-1; TRBD1 matches 8 bases. J gave up 6 bases and V 1 base, and 6 bases lay outside the gene matches. The germline V gene encodes CDR1 SGHRS and CDR2 YFSETQ. The CDR3 loop spans 15 amino acids. The CDR3 spells CASSLSRGPGNEQFF. The CDR3 DNA is TGCGCCAGCAGCTTGTCCAGGGGGCCGGGCAATGAGCAGTTCTTC.

The chain employs TRBV11-2 and TRBJ2-1; D is possibly TRBD2 (6 bases). In germline, CDR1 is SGHAT, CDR2 FQNNGV. This CDR3 has 13 residues. V was trimmed by 0 bases and J by 10 bases, leaving 10 bases between them. The CDR3, as DNA: TGTGCCAGCAGCTTAGAAGCGGGCGGCGAGCAGTTCTTC. Translating it yields CASSLEAGGEQFF.

This clone was counted a few times. This chain links TRBV5-1 with TRBJ2-7, with 8 bases that match TRBD1. The CDR3 extends over 15 amino acids. The junction had 8 bases not matched to a gene; V was cut back by 1 base and J by 5 bases. The germline V gene has CDR1 SGHRS and CDR2 YFSETQ. The chain's CDR3 is CASSLRDRGGDEQYF. CDR3 nucleotides: TGCGCCAGCAGCTTGCGTGACAGGGGCGGCGACGAGCAGTACTTC.

On this clone: This sample includes further DNA sequences coding for the same CDR3. The rearrangement joins TRBV12-2 to TRBJ2-5; the table's D call, TRBD2, has no DNA check behind it. TRBV12-2 is designated a pseudogene. This CDR3 has 16 amino acids. The CDR3 here is CASRLGSGGAKETQYF. The CDR3 DNA reads as TGTGCAAGTCGCTTAGGCTCGGGAGGGGCTAAAGAGACCCAGTACTTC.

The V and J genes are TRBV19 and TRBJ1-6, with D uncertain. Germline V gives CDR1 LNHDA, CDR2 SQIVND (reference sequence). V lost 5 bases, J lost 0 bases, and 8 bases lay in between. The CDR3 is made up of 15 amino acids. The CDR3 loop reads CASSLGSSYNSPLHF. CDR3 DNA sequence: TGTGCCAGTAGTTTGGGGAGCTCCTATAATTCACCCCTCCACTTT.

This clone came up a few times. The chain combines TRBV5-1 with TRBJ1-5, with TRBD1 identical over 7 bases. The CDR3 length is 15 residues. J was trimmed by 4 bases and V by 4 bases; bases with no gene match: 8. CDR1 SGHRS and CDR2 YFSETQ come from the germline V gene. CDR3 sequence: CASSRSGQQNQPQHF. In DNA, the CDR3 is TGCGCCAGCAGCCGTTCGGGACAGCAAAATCAGCCCCAGCATTTT. The full variable domain, its missing parts supplied by reference TRBV5-1 and TRBJ1-5, is KAGVTQTPRYLIKTRGQQVTLSCSPISGHRSVSWYQQTPGQGLQFLFEYFSETQRNKGNFPGRFSGRQFSNSRSEMNVSTLELGDSALYLCASSRSGQQNQPQHFGDGTRLSIL.

The rearrangement joins TRBV6-5 to TRBJ2-5; TRBD2 matches at 10 bases. This CDR3 region has 15 residues. The germline V gene encodes CDR1 MNHEY and CDR2 SVGAGI. Trimming at V came to 6 bases and at J to 5 bases, leaving 9 bases not matched to a gene. CDR3: CASRGLSGGRETQYF. CDR3 in DNA: TGTGCCAGCAGGGGACTTAGCGGGGGGAGGGAGACCCAGTACTTC.